The text below deals with one TCR beta chain. Its target is not known. Some clones are missing from TCRdb's copy, which holds only in-frame ones; the method was immunoSEQ multiplex PCR. The table has about 80,000 clones, about 94% seen once; the top ten hold around 10%. This record belongs to a study of OX40 agonist ivuxolimab in advanced cancers. Study details: Participants averaged 60 years of age (range about 23 to 80) and were approximately 81% male.

Exclusion of a patient followed from autoimmune disease history or systemic immunosuppression. Study results and limitations: The study observed clonal expansion of CD4+ and CD8+ blood T cells by week 6 at 0.1 to 3.0 mg/kg. There were, on average, more expanded clones in CD8+ T cells than in CD4+.

CDR1 and CDR2 (germline): SGDLS, YYNGEE. The CDR3 loop spans 14 amino acids. Trimming took off 0 bases at V and 7 bases at J, with 11 bases between the two ends. Sequencing used CD4+ or CD8+ T cells sorted from blood, obtained in a trial of the OX40 agonist ivuxolimab. The receptor's source is an adult with an advanced solid tumor such as melanoma, head and neck, liver or kidney cancer. This sequence joins TRBV9 and TRBJ1-5; D remains unclear. CDR3 bases: TGTGCCAGCAGCGTAGGCTGGGGAGGACAGCCCCAGCATTTT. Translation gives CASSVGWGGQPQHF.